This T cell receptor (beta chain) was obtained from a study of OX40 agonist ivuxolimab in advanced cancers. Study background: Age averaged about 66 years (range roughly 23 to 79), and roughly 80% were male.

As regards this clone: Its matching antigen is unknown.

This CDR3 region has 14 residues. Germline assignment: CDR1 LNHDA and CDR2 SQIVND (reference sequence). V lost 5 bases and J 1 base, leaving 6 bases between the germline ends. Study observations and caveats: Dosing at 0.1 to 3.0 mg/kg was accompanied by clonal expansion of CD4+ and CD8+ blood T cells by week 6. Also present in some nonresponders was a low level of normalized T-cell clonal expansion.

Using immunoSEQ multiplex PCR, the repertoire was profiled, and TCRdb retains in-frame clones only, with some absent. This table has approximately 82,000 clones, 88% appearing once. The TCR sequence derives from an adult with an advanced solid tumor such as melanoma, head and neck, liver or kidney cancer. V usage is TRBV19 and J usage is TRBJ2-6; D gene ambiguous. The sequencing used CD4+ or CD8+ T cells sorted from blood, collected in a trial of the OX40 agonist ivuxolimab. CDR3 DNA sequence: TGTGCCAGTAGTGTAGCTTCTGGGGCCAACGTCCTGACTTTC. This translates into CASSVASGANVLTF.